Listed below are T cell receptor beta chains from one sample, sequenced in a study of graft-versus-host responses after intestinal transplantation. Their antigens are not known. Assay: immunoSEQ multiplex PCR; the TCRdb copy retains only in-frame clones and omits some. The table has fewer than 150,000 clones, 90% to 95% seen once. The sample here was unstimulated CD4+ T cells sorted from spleen or lymph node cells, taken before intestinal transplant. All receptors derive from a human donor who received an intestinal transplant. CDR3s include the opening cysteine and the closing phenylalanine or tryptophan. The D gene is left open where the match is weak.

J: TRBJ2-5
D: NA
V: TRBV7-2
CDR3: CASSAEPGRGETQYF

J: TRBJ2-3
D: TRBD2
V: TRBV10-3
CDR3: CAIKSGGFSSTDTQYF

J: TRBJ2-1
D: TRBD2
V: TRBV7-3
CDR3: CASSLTGTSRNNEQFF

J: TRBJ1-1
D: NA
V: TRBV7-9
CDR3: CASSPLGLNTEAFF

J: TRBJ1-1
D: NA
V: TRBV6-1
CDR3: CASSEAQGLNTEAFF

J: TRBJ2-5
D: NA
V: TRBV7-7
CDR3: CASSLERQETQYF

J: TRBJ2-2
D: TRBD2
V: TRBV4-1
CDR3: CASSQGVAGEGTGELFF

J: TRBJ2-7
D: NA
V: TRBV7-2
CDR3: CASRPTRGGYEQYF

J: TRBJ2-7
D: NA
V: TRBV27
CDR3: CASSFQGIGYEQYF

J: TRBJ2-3
D: NA
V: TRBV7-3
CDR3: CASSPFGSTDTQYF

J: TRBJ1-1
D: NA
V: TRBV19
CDR3: CASSIVAGVNTEAFF

J: TRBJ2-5
D: NA
V: TRBV10-3
CDR3: CAISVSGETQYF

J: TRBJ2-7
D: TRBD1
V: TRBV19
CDR3: CASSRGQGYEQYF

J: TRBJ1-2
D: NA
V: TRBV6-5
CDR3: CASSSSYGYTF

J: TRBJ2-5
D: NA
V: TRBV6-5
CDR3: CASSGGLALETQYF

J: TRBJ1-2
D: TRBD1
V: TRBV30
CDR3: CAWRGQAGSISYYGYTF

J: TRBJ1-6
D: NA
V: TRBV5-6
CDR3: CASTGGTLDSPLHF

J: TRBJ2-5
D: NA
V: TRBV7-7
CDR3: CASSHRTGRGTETQYF

J: TRBJ2-3
D: NA
V: TRBV27
CDR3: CASSLQQGTDTQYF

J: TRBJ1-2
D: TRBD1
V: TRBV19
CDR3: CASSISGTGNYGYTF

J: TRBJ1-2
D: NA
V: TRBV5-6
CDR3: CASSLNGGVYGYTF

J: TRBJ2-7
D: TRBD1
V: TRBV18
CDR3: CASSQDRVEAWQYF

J: TRBJ1-2
D: TRBD1
V: TRBV9
CDR3: CASSTQGHYGYTF

J: TRBJ2-2
D: NA
V: TRBV30
CDR3: CAWGVRWELFF

J: TRBJ2-1
D: NA
V: TRBV18
CDR3: CASSPQPATSYNEQFF

J: TRBJ1-1
D: NA
V: TRBV30
CDR3: CAWSVPANTEAFF

J: TRBJ1-6
D: NA
V: TRBV27
CDR3: CASSFSRPYNSPLHF

J: TRBJ1-5
D: NA
V: TRBV29-1
CDR3: CSVGQGGNQPQHF

J: TRBJ2-1
D: TRBD2
V: TRBV9
CDR3: CASSVRGGRGGAEYNEQFF

J: TRBJ2-1
D: TRBD2
V: TRBV27
CDR3: CASNRGAGGAGGIYEQFF

J: TRBJ1-5
D: NA
V: TRBV4-1
CDR3: CASSQEGTTWPQHF

J: TRBJ1-1
D: NA
V: TRBV15
CDR3: CATSRGFDTEAFF

J: TRBJ2-7
D: NA
V: TRBV11-2
CDR3: CASSLYQGSIYEQYF

J: TRBJ1-5
D: NA
V: TRBV25-1
CDR3: CASSESGPNQPQHF

J: TRBJ2-5
D: NA
V: TRBV7-9
CDR3: CASSTIRETQYF

J: TRBJ1-2
D: NA
V: TRBV25-1
CDR3: CASSESGPNYGYTF

J: TRBJ2-1
D: NA
V: TRBV10-3
CDR3: CAIGRPPGQDIGQFF

J: TRBJ1-5
D: NA
V: TRBV27
CDR3: CASRASSNQPQHF

J: TRBJ2-5
D: TRBD2
V: TRBV6-5
CDR3: CASSYYKAGGGGTQYF

J: TRBJ1-1
D: TRBD1
V: TRBV10-3
CDR3: CAISERGTGPAFF

J: TRBJ1-6
D: NA
V: TRBV7-8
CDR3: CASSLRQRESYNSPLHF

J: TRBJ1-2
D: NA
V: TRBV6-5
CDR3: CASSPGRNYGYTF

J: TRBJ2-1
D: TRBD2
V: TRBV19
CDR3: CASSETSGGLNNEQFF

J: TRBJ2-6
D: TRBD1
V: TRBV6-1
CDR3: CASSGQGSGANVLTF

J: TRBJ1-3
D: NA
V: TRBV5-4
CDR3: CASSLASRGGNTIYF

J: TRBJ2-2
D: TRBD2
V: TRBV6-1
CDR3: CASSFRLAATGELFF

J: TRBJ1-1
D: NA
V: TRBV7-9
CDR3: CASSLGGEAFF

J: TRBJ2-2
D: NA
V: TRBV6-4
CDR3: CASRWTENTGELFF

J: TRBJ2-7
D: NA
V: TRBV2
CDR3: CASRIYEQYF

J: TRBJ2-7
D: NA
V: TRBV4-1
CDR3: CASSLGPGRSSYEQYF

J: NA
D: TRBD1
V: TRBV6-1
CDR3: CASSVTGGRNEQYF

J: TRBJ1-5
D: NA
V: TRBV4-1
CDR3: CASSQDVLDTHSDQPQHF

J: TRBJ2-7
D: NA
V: TRBV5-6
CDR3: CASSLLSGYEQYF

J: TRBJ2-3
D: NA
V: TRBV18
CDR3: CASLDRNTDTQYF

J: TRBJ1-6
D: NA
V: TRBV6-1
CDR3: CASRGEGGNNSPLHF

J: TRBJ2-5
D: TRBD1
V: TRBV7-3
CDR3: CASSGGRTGGGETQYF

J: TRBJ1-5
D: TRBD1
V: TRBV7-9
CDR3: CASSLGGGQGLNQPQHF